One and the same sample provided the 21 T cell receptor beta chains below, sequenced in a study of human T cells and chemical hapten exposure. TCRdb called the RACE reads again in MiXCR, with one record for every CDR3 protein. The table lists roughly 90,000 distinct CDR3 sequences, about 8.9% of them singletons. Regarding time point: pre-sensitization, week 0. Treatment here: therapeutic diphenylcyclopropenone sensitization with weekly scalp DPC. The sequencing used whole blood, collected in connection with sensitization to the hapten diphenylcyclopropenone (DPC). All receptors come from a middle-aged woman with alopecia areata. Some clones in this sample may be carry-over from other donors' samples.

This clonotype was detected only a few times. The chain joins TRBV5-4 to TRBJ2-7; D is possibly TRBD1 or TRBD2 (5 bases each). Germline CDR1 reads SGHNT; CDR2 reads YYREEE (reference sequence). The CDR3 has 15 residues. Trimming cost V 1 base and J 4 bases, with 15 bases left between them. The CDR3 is CASSLPGTGQYEQYF. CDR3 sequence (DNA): TGTGCCAGCAGCTTGCCCGGGACCGGGCAGTACGAGCAGTACTTC.

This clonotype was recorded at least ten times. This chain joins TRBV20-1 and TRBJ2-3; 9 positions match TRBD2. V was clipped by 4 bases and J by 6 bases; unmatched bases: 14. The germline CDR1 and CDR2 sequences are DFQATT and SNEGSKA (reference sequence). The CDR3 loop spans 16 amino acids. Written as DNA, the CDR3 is TGCAGTGCTAATTGGTTTAGCGGGGGCCAGGTGGATACGCAGTATTTT. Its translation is CSANWFSGGQVDTQYF.

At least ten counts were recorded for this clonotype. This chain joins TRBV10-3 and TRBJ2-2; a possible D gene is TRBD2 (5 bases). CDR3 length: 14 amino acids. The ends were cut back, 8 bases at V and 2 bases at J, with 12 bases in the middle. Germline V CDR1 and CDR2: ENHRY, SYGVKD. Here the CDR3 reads CAIPGGINTGELFF. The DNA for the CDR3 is TGTGCCATCCCCGGAGGAATAAACACCGGGGAGCTGTTTTTT.

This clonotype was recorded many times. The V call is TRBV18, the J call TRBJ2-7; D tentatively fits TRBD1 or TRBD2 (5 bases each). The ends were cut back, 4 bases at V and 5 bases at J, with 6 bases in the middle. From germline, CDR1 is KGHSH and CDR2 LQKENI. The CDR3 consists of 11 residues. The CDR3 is CASSRGDEQYF. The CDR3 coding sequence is TGTGCCAGCTCACGAGGGGACGAGCAGTACTTC.

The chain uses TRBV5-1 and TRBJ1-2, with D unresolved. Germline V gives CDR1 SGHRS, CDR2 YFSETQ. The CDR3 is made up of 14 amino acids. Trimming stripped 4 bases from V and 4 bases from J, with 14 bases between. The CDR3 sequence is CASSPPSVSYGYTF. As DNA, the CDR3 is TGCGCCAGCAGCCCTCCATCGGTTAGCTATGGCTACACCTTC.

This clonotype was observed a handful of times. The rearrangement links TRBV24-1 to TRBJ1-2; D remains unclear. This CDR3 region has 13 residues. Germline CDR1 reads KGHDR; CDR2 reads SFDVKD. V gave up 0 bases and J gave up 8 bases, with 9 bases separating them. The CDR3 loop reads CATSDLDNRGYTF. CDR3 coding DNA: TGTGCCACCAGTGATTTGGACAACCGCGGCTACACCTTC.

As DNA, the CDR3 is TGTGCCAGCAGCCCCCGGCAGCCCGGCTACACCTTC. Residues: CASSPRQPGYTF. The chain joins TRBV7-9 to TRBJ1-2; D is uncertain. Trimming left V 5 bases short and J 8 bases short, with 12 bases between. This CDR3 is 12 amino acids long. Germline values: CDR1 SEHNR, CDR2 FQNEAQ (reference sequence).

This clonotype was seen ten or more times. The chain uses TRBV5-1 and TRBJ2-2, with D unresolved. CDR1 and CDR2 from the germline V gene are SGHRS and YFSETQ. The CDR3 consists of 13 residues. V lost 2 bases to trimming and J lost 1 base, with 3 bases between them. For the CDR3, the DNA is TGCGCCAGCAGCTTCAGGAACACCGGGGAGCTGTTTTTT. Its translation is CASSFRNTGELFF.

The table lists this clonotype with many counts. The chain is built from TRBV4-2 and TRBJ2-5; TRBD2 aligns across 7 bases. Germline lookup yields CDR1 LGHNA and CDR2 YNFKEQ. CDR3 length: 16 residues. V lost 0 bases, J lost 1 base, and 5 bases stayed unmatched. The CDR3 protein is CASSQDAAGSQETQYF. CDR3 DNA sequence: TGTGCCAGCAGCCAAGATGCAGCGGGGAGCCAAGAGACCCAGTACTTC.

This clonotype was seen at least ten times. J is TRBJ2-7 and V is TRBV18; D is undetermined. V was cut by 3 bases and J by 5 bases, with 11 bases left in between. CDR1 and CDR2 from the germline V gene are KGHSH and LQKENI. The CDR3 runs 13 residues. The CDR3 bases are TGTGCCAGCTCACCCCCCGTGATGGACGAGCAGTACTTC. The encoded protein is CASSPPVMDEQYF. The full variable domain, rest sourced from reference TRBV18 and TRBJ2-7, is NAGVMQNPRHLVRRRGQEARLRCSPMKGHSHVYWYRQLPEEGLKFMVYLQKENIIDESGMPKERFSAEFPKEGPSILRIQQVVRGDSAAYFCASSPPVMDEQYFGPGTRLTVT.

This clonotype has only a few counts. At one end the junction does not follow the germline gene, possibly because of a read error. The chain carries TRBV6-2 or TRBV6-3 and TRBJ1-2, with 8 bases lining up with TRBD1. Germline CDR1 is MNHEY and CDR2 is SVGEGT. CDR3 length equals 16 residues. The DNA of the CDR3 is TGTGCCAGCAGTTCTTTCCTAGGACAGGGTGACTATGGCTACGCCTTC. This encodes CASSSFLGQGDYGYAF.

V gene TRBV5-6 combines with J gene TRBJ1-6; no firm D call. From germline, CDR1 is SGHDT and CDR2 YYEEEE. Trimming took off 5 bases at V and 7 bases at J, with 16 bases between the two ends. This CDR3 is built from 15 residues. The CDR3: CASSRRQVTNSPLHF. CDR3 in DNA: TGTGCCAGCAGTCGGCGGCAGGTAACCAATTCACCCCTCCACTTT.

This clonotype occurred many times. CDR3 bases: TGCAGTGCTAGAGATCCCGCGGGGGGGAGGAGTGAGCAGTTCTTC. Its translation: CSARDPAGGRSEQFF. The rearrangement joins TRBV20-1 to TRBJ2-1, with 9 bases matching TRBD2. Trimming took 0 bases from V and 9 from J; bases not matched to a gene: 9. The germline gives CDR1 DFQATT, CDR2 SNEGSKA (reference sequence). This CDR3 spans 15 amino acids.

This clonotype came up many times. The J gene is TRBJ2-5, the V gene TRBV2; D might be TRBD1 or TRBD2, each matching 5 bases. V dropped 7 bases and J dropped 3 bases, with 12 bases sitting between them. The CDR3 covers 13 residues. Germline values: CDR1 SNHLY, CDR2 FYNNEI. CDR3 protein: CASMGRLKETQYF. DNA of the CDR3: TGTGCCAGCATGGGACGCTTAAAAGAGACCCAGTACTTC.

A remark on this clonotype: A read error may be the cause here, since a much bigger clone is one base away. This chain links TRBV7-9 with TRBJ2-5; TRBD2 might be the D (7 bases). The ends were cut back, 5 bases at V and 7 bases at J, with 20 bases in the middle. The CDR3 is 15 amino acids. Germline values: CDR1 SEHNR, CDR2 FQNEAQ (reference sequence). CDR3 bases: TGTGCCAGCAGCCCACGGGCGGGGGCACCAGTGACCCAGTACTTC. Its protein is CASSPRAGAPVTQYF.

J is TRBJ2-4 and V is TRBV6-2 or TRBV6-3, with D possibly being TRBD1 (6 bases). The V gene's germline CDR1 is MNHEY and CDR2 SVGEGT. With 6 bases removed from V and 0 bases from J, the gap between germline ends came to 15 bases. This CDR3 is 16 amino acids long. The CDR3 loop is CASRPGQRVAKNIQYF. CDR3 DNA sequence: TGTGCCAGCAGACCCGGACAGAGAGTAGCCAAAAACATTCAGTACTTC.

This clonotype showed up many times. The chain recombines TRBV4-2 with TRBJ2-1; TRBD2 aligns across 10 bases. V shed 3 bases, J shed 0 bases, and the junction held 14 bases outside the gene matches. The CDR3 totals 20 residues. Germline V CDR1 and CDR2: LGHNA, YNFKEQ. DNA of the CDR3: TGTGCCAGCAGCCAGGGGGTAGCGGGGGGCCGAGCGCCCTCCTACAATGAGCAGTTCTTC. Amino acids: CASSQGVAGGRAPSYNEQFF.

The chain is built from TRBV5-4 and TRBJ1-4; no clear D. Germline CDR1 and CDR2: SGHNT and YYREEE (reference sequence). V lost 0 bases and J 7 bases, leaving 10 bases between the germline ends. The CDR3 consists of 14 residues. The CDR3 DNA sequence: TGTGCCAGCAGCTTGGGACCTATCGGTGAAAAACTGTTTTTT. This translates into CASSLGPIGEKLFF.

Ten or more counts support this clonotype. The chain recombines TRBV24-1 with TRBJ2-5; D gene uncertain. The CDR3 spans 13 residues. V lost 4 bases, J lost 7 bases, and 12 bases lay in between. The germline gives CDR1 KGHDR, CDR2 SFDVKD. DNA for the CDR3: TGTGCCACCAGTGACTCGACGCGTGGGACCCAGTACTTC. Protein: CATSDSTRGTQYF.

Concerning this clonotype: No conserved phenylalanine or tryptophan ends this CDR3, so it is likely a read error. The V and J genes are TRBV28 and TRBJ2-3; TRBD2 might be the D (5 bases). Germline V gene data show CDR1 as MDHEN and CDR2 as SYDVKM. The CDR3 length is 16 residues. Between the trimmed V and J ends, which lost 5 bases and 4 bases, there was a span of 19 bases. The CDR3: CASSEAGIGVSDTQYI. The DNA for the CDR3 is TGTGCCAGCAGTGAGGCGGGCATCGGGGTGTCAGATACGCAGTATATT.

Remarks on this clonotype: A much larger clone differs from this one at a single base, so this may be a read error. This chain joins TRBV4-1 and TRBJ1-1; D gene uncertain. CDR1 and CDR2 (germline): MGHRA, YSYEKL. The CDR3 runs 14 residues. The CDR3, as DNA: TGCGCCAGCAGCCATTCAACGGTGAACACTGTAGCTTTCTTT. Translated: CASSHSTVNTVAFF.